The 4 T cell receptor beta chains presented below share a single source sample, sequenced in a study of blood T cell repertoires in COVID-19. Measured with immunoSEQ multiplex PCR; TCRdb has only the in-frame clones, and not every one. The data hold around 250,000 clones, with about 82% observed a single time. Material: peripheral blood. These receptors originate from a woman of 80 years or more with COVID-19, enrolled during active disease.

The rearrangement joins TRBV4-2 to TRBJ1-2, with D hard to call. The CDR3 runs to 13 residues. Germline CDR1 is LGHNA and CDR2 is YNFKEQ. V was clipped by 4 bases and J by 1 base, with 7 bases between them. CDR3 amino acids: CASSLQVNYGYTF. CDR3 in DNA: TGTGCCAGCAGCCTCCAGGTTAACTATGGCTACACCTTC.

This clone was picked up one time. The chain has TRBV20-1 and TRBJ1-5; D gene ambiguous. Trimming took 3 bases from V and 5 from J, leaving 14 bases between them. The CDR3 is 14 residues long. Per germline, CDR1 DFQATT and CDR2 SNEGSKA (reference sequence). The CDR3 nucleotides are TGCAGTGCTAGTTACGGTGGAGCCGATCAGCCCCAGCATTTT. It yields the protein CSASYGGADQPQHF.

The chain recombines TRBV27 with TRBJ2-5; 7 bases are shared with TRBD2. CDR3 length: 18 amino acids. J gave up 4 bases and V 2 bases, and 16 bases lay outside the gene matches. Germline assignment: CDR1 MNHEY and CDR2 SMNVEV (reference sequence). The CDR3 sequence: CASSLRGTGGGLGETQYF. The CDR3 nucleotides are TGTGCCAGCAGTTTACGGGGGACCGGAGGTGGACTAGGAGAGACCCAGTACTTC.

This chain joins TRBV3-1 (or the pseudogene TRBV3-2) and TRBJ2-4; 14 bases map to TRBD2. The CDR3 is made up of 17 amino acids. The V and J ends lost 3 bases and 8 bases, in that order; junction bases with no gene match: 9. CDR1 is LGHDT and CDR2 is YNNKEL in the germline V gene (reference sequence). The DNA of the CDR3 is TGTGCCAGCAGCCAGCCGACTAGCGGGGGGGATGGTGACATTCAGTACTTC. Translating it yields CASSQPTSGGDGDIQYF.